One T cell receptor (beta chain) is described in this entry. The table came from immunoSEQ multiplex PCR; TCRdb's copy has only in-frame clones and leaves some out. This sample has around 2,000,000 clones; roughly 91% occur once, and the top ten carry under 2%. This entry comes from a study of shared clonotypes between healthy human individuals. V was cut by 5 bases and J by 2 bases, with 15 bases left in between. The CDR3 extends over 16 amino acids. Germline values: CDR1 MNHGY, CDR2 SAAAGT. Only CD45RO-negative cells positively selected for CCR7 counted as naive CD8 cells, so terminally differentiated effector memory CD45RA+ cells were excluded.

The material sequenced was naive CD8+ T cells from PBMCs. This chain uses TRBV6-8 with TRBJ1-4, with D maybe TRBD1 (6 bases). The receptor's source is a man between 18 and 29 years old in good health. Some clones in this sample may be carry-over from other donors' samples. CDR3 loop: CASSASRGATNEKLFF. The CDR3 bases are TGTGCCAGCAGTGCGTCAAGGGGGGCGACTAATGAAAAACTGTTTTTT.